The clone carrying this T cell receptor beta chain was counted only a few times. What it binds is not known. The sample is drawn from a study of T-cell memory formation after mild COVID-19. Broader study findings: The second-wave clones peaking on day 37 were not confirmed as SARS-CoV-2-specific.

The J segment lost 2 bases and the V segment lost 3 bases, leaving 12 bases of the junction unmatched. Germline CDR1 and CDR2: KGHDR and SFDVKD. The CDR3 consists of 18 residues. TCRdb reprocessed the 5' RACE reads via MiXCR and lists one record per CDR3 protein. The sample yields approximately 290,000 distinct CDR3 sequences, around a sixth seen once. The gene calls are TRBV24-1 and TRBJ2-3, with 8 bases aligning to TRBD1. Sequencing used PBMCs or a T cell subset sorted from them (not recorded which). The TCR sequence derives from a man in his late teens or twenties who had mild COVID-19 (a few samples of this study predate the infection). Cell type and time point are not known. The chain's CDR3 is CATSDAGHRDRYTDTQYF. The CDR3 DNA reads TGTGCCACCAGTGATGCCGGACATAGGGACAGGTACACAGATACGCAGTATTTT.